The next 24 T cell receptor gamma chains were all read from a single sample in a study of gamma delta lymphoproliferative disorders and STAT genes. The receptor sequences were amplified from genomic DNA of peripheral blood mononuclear cells. TCRdb re-called the multiplex PCR reads using CATT. The sample lists some 830 gamma-chain clones, 9% to 15% occurring once. Source material: blood. These receptors were collected from a human donor in good health.

The J gene is TRGJ1 or TRGJ2, the V gene TRGV4. The J gene, left out of TCRdb, was set here by checking the DNA against germline. The CDR3 is 9 residues long. Germline-derived CDR1 and CDR2 are EGSTGY and YDSYTSSV. The CDR3 region has the DNA TGTGCTCTTTATTATAAGAAACTCTTT. Translation gives CALYYKKLF.

By proportion, this clone is medium-sized. This chain links TRGV9 with TRGJP. The J gene was missing in TCRdb and was found by matching the end of the DNA to germline. CDR1 is GITISATS and CDR2 is ISYDGTV in the germline V gene (reference sequence). CDR3 size: 17 residues. Trimming at V came to 0 bases and at J to 5 bases, leaving 4 bases not matched to a gene. The CDR3 DNA sequence: TGTGCCTTGTGGGAGGTGCGAGAAGAGTTGGGCAAAAAAATCAAGGTATTT. This codes for CALWEVREELGKKIKVF.

This clone was picked up one time. It is unclear where the CDR3 begins or ends on the DNA, so no DNA is shown, and the CDR3 is as TCRdb lists it. V gene assignment gives TRGV2, but the J gene was left uncalled. Germline lookup yields CDR1 EGSNGY and CDR2 YDSYNSKV. The CDR3 totals 19 residues, both ends included. This CDR3 reads CATWDGIIIRNSLAVEQHF.

This clone is termed large (0.1 to 1%). The chain uses TRGV11 and TRGJ1 or TRGJ2. TCRdb carries no J gene annotation; the J gene was assigned here by matching the DNA with germline. TRGV11 is flagged as an ORF with uncertain function. The V and J ends lost 5 bases and 0 bases, in that order; junction bases with no gene match: 4. This CDR3 comprises 14 residues. CDR3 coding DNA: TGTGCCTGCTGGATTAACCCGAATTATTATAAGAAACTCTTT. This gives the protein CACWINPNYYKKLF.

Judged by abundance, this clone is medium-sized. The genes are TRGV10 and TRGJ1 or TRGJ2. Since TCRdb gives no J gene, matching the DNA to germline was used here to assign it. TRGV10 is filed as an ORF, its function uncertain. After removal of 8 bases from V and 2 bases from J, the junction contained 7 bases not matched to a gene. The CDR3 has 13 amino acids. The CDR3 sequence is CAAWDLDYYKKLF. The CDR3 DNA reads as TGTGCTGCGTGGGATTTGGATTATTATAAGAAACTCTTT.

By proportion, this clone is large. DNA for the CDR3: TGTGCCTTGTGGGCCCTTGGGCCCTTGGGCAAAAAAATCAAGGTATTT. Encoded protein: CALWALGPLGKKIKVF. This rearrangement joins TRGV9 to TRGJP. The J gene, not given by TCRdb, was assigned here from a germline match of the nucleotide sequence. The junction had 11 bases not matched to a gene; V was cut back by 5 bases and J by 10 bases. The CDR3 spans 16 residues. Germline V gene sequence: CDR1 GITISATS, CDR2 ISYDGTV (reference sequence).

V gene TRGV8 combines with J gene TRGJP2. TCRdb offers no J gene call, so here the DNA was matched to germline to obtain one. Germline V gene lookup returns CDR1 VENAVY and CDR2 YDSYNSRV. Unmatched junction bases numbered 8, after V lost 3 bases and J lost 7 bases. The CDR3 is made up of 14 amino acids. The CDR3 spells CATWDLGNDWIKTF. The CDR3 DNA follows: TGTGCCACCTGGGATTTGGGTAATGATTGGATCAAGACGTTT.

Judged by abundance, this clone is large. The V and J genes are TRGV9 and TRGJP1. TCRdb leaves out the J gene; it was filled in here by matching the DNA to germline. CDR1 and CDR2 (germline): GITISATS, ISYDGTV (reference sequence). The junction had 3 bases not matched to a gene; V was cut back by 3 bases and J by 2 bases. CDR3 length: 14 amino acids. The CDR3 coding sequence is TGTGCCTTGTGGGAGCCAACCACTGGTTGGTTCAAGATATTT. Protein: CALWEPTTGWFKIF.

For this clone: The DNA is omitted, as the CDR3 cannot be located on it reliably, and the CDR3 follows TCRdb's listing. The V gene is given as TRGV8, and no J gene call is available. Germline loops: CDR1 VENAVY, CDR2 YDSYNSRV. Ends included, the CDR3 has 19 residues. CDR3 loop: CATYILLIIRNSLAVEQHF.

This clone qualifies as medium-sized. This chain joins TRGV4 and TRGJ1 or TRGJ2. Because TCRdb records no J gene, it was assigned here through a match of the DNA to germline. V lost 4 bases, J lost 2 bases, and 11 bases stayed unmatched. Germline V gives CDR1 EGSTGY, CDR2 YDSYTSSV. This CDR3 is 15 amino acids long. The CDR3 is CATWDGRFYYYKKLF. Here the CDR3 DNA reads TGTGCCACCTGGGACGGGAGGTTTTATTATTATAAGAAACTCTTT.

In this sample, this clone turned up a few times. Written as DNA, the CDR3 is TGTGCCACCTGGGACAGGCCTAACGGGGTATCCCCCCCCTATTATTATAAGAAACTCTTT. Protein sequence: CATWDRPNGVSPPYYYKKLF. The chain couples TRGV5 to TRGJ1 or TRGJ2. The J gene was missing in TCRdb and was found by matching the end of the DNA to germline. The CDR3 sequence is 20 residues long. With V trimmed by 0 bases and J by 2 bases, 22 bases remained unmatched. Germline CDR1 and CDR2: VINAFY and YDVSNSKD.

By proportion, this clone is large. This chain connects TRGV10 to TRGJ1 or TRGJ2. The J gene was not available in TCRdb and was assigned here by matching the DNA to germline segments. TRGV10 is an open reading frame whose function is uncertain. V was pared by 8 bases and J by 5 bases, with 7 bases of the junction left unmatched. The CDR3 is 12 amino acids. CDR3 coding DNA: TGTGCTGCGTGGGATTATGATTATAAGAAACTCTTT. This gives the protein CAAWDYDYKKLF.

This clone was recorded a few times. CDR3 DNA: TGTGCCACCTGGAGGGAGAAACTCTTT. Translated: CATWREKLF. This sequence joins TRGV2 and TRGJ1 or TRGJ2. No J gene is reported in TCRdb; it was inferred here by comparing the DNA with germline. The CDR3 is 9 amino acids. With V trimmed by 6 bases and J by 11 bases, 4 bases remained unmatched. Germline assignment: CDR1 EGSNGY and CDR2 YDSYNSKV.

This clone has just a few counts. CDR3 bases: TGTGCCTGCTGGACCAGTGATTGGATCAAGACGTTT. This sequence encodes CACWTSDWIKTF. This chain joins TRGV11 and TRGJP2. Because TCRdb records no J gene, it was assigned here through a match of the DNA to germline. TRGV11 is classed as an ORF, of uncertain function. V shed 8 bases, J shed 5 bases, and the junction held 2 bases outside the gene matches. CDR3 length: 12 residues.

This clone is large within its sample. V is TRGV9 and J is TRGJ1 or TRGJ2. No J segment appears in TCRdb, so it was assigned here by matching the sequence to germline. There are 14 residues in the CDR3. Per germline, CDR1 GITISATS and CDR2 ISYDGTV (reference sequence). V trimming: 2 bases; J trimming: 5 bases; junction bases outside the gene matches: 9. The CDR3 loop is CALWEARDNYKKLF. The CDR3 bases are TGTGCCTTGTGGGAGGCCCGGGATAATTATAAGAAACTCTTT.

This clone is large within its sample. Different DNA sequences within this sample yield the same CDR3. V and J are TRGV4 and TRGJ1 or TRGJ2. TCRdb leaves out the J gene; it was filled in here by matching the DNA to germline. V shed 0 bases, J shed 1 base, and the junction held 3 bases outside the gene matches. Germline lookup yields CDR1 EGSTGY and CDR2 YDSYTSSV. This CDR3 contains 14 residues. CDR3 coding DNA: TGTGCCACCTGGGATGGGCCCAATTATTATAAGAAACTCTTT. Residues: CATWDGPNYYKKLF.

The chain is built from TRGV4 and TRGJ1 or TRGJ2. Assignment of the J gene here rests on matching the DNA to germline, because TCRdb gives none. This CDR3 is built from 11 residues. CDR1 and CDR2 from the germline V gene are EGSTGY and YDSYTSSV. The junction had 5 bases not matched to a gene; V was cut back by 0 bases and J by 12 bases. In DNA, the CDR3 is TGTGCCACCTGGGATGGGCTCCCGAAACTCTTT. Its protein is CATWDGLPKLF.

This clone is large (0.1 to 1%) in the sample. The V call is TRGV8, the J call TRGJ1 or TRGJ2. The J gene, absent from TCRdb, was called here by matching the DNA to germline. CDR3 length: 13 residues. With 4 bases clipped from V and 0 bases from J, the junction kept 3 bases outside the gene matches. CDR1 is VENAVY, CDR2 YDSYNSRV, per germline. CDR3: CATWERNYYKKLF. CDR3 sequence (DNA): TGTGCCACCTGGGAGAGGAATTATTATAAGAAACTCTTT.

By sample fraction, this clone is medium-sized. The V and J genes are TRGV8 and TRGJ1 or TRGJ2. In the absence of a J gene in TCRdb, the DNA was matched to germline to assign it here. Unmatched junction bases numbered 7, after V lost 2 bases and J lost 0 bases. The germline gives CDR1 VENAVY, CDR2 YDSYNSRV. The CDR3 contains 15 residues. CDR3 nucleotide sequence: TGTGCCACCTGGGATACAATACCGAATTATTATAAGAAACTCTTT. Encoded protein: CATWDTIPNYYKKLF.

This clone is labeled as medium-sized. This chain uses TRGV9 with TRGJ1 or TRGJ2. TCRdb gives no J gene; it was assigned here by matching the DNA to germline. Germline V CDR1 and CDR2: GITISATS, ISYDGTV (reference sequence). V lost 3 bases, J lost 6 bases, and 14 bases stayed unmatched. This CDR3 has 15 amino acids. The CDR3 sequence: CALWELRGGSYKKLF. The CDR3 nucleotides are TGTGCCTTGTGGGAGTTAAGGGGAGGGAGTTATAAGAAACTCTTT.

This clone is termed hyperexpanded. Other DNA sequences within the sample encode an identical CDR3. This chain connects TRGV4 to TRGJ1 or TRGJ2. Assignment of the J gene here rests on matching the DNA to germline, because TCRdb gives none. This CDR3 has 10 amino acids. V dropped 2 bases and J dropped 12; count of bases not matched to a gene: 4. Germline-derived CDR1 and CDR2 are EGSTGY and YDSYTSSV. The CDR3 DNA sequence: TGTGCCACCTGGGATGTAGGGAAACTCTTT. Residues: CATWDVGKLF.

By frequency in the sample, this clone is medium-sized (0.01 to 0.1%). This rearrangement joins TRGV4 to TRGJ1 or TRGJ2. No J gene is reported in TCRdb; it was inferred here by comparing the DNA with germline. J was trimmed by 7 bases and V by 0 bases; bases with no gene match: 6. CDR1 is EGSTGY, CDR2 YDSYTSSV, per germline. The CDR3 runs 13 residues. CDR3 region: CATWDGPPYKKLF. The CDR3 DNA follows: TGTGCCACCTGGGATGGGCCTCCCTATAAGAAACTCTTT.

By share, this clone ranks as large. The chain uses TRGV9 and TRGJP. TCRdb records no J gene; here it was assigned by comparing the DNA to germline. The CDR3 spans 16 residues. J gave up 4 bases and V 0 bases, and 0 bases lay outside the gene matches. Germline V gives CDR1 GITISATS, CDR2 ISYDGTV (reference sequence). CDR3 DNA sequence: TGTGCCTTGTGGGAGGTGCAAGAGTTGGGCAAAAAAATCAAGGTATTT. This sequence encodes CALWEVQELGKKIKVF.

This clone counts as medium-sized. The chain combines TRGV8 with TRGJ1 or TRGJ2. Germline matching of the DNA provided the J gene here, since TCRdb leaves it blank. This CDR3 is built from 13 residues. Germline values: CDR1 VENAVY, CDR2 YDSYNSRV. V trimming: 2 bases; J trimming: 4 bases; junction bases outside the gene matches: 5. As DNA, the CDR3 is TGTGCCACCTGGGATATACGGTATTATAAGAAACTCTTT. It is translated as CATWDIRYYKKLF.